Sequencing of this T cell receptor (beta chain) was carried out in a study of blood T cell repertoires in COVID-19. The wider study: Samples taken during acute and convalescent COVID-19 were collected in the United States, Italy and Spain. T cells, B-cell-depleted T cells, or PBMCs provided the cDNA or gDNA that served as material.

Authors' methods: Amplified reference gene primers provided the basis for estimating nucleated cell counts. Clones were read by immunoSEQ multiplex PCR, and TCRdb kept only the in-frame ones, dropping some. That table is the source of V, J and clone size, and D and trimming were worked out from the DNA. Of hundreds of thousands of clones in the sample, approximately 91% are singletons; the top ten hold around 0.7%. Sequenced: peripheral blood. This clonotype was sampled from a human donor in a cohort sampled during active COVID-19.

The DNA for the CDR3 is TGTGCCAGCAGCGTACGGACTAGCGGGGGGTTGAACACCGGGGAGCTGTTTTTT. Its translation: CASSVRTSGGLNTGELFF. This chain connects TRBV7-8 to TRBJ2-2; 14 bases are shared with TRBD2. V dropped 5 bases and J dropped 1; count of bases not matched to a gene: 6. CDR3 size: 18 residues. Germline V lookup: CDR1 SGHVS, CDR2 FQNEAQ.